Below, 11 T cell receptor beta chains from the same sample are listed, as sequenced in a study of CD8+CD57+ T cells in acquired aplastic anemia. Only patients with CD8+CD57+ cell expansion on flow cytometry were chosen for sequencing. The template used for profiling TCR beta VDJ and CDR3 was genomic DNA. Via MiXCR, TCRdb re-called the reads, giving one row per CDR3 protein. The table has about 180,000 distinct CDR3 sequences, less than 50% seen once. Specimen: sorted CD4+, CD8+, or CD8+CD57+ T cells (not recorded which) from PBMCs. The receptors were sampled from a human donor with aplastic anemia.

J is TRBJ1-6 and V is TRBV20-1, with D perhaps matching TRBD1 (5 bases). The CDR3 spans 17 residues. V lost 6 bases to trimming and J lost 0 bases, with 18 bases between them. Germline CDR1 reads DFQATT; CDR2 reads SNEGSKA (reference sequence). CDR3 amino acids: CSASRGGLSSYNSPLHF. CDR3 nucleotides: TGCAGTGCCAGCCGGGGGGGTCTCAGCTCCTATAATTCACCCCTCCACTTT.

The rearrangement joins TRBV2 to TRBJ2-4; D is uncertain. Germline lookup yields CDR1 SNHLY and CDR2 FYNNEI. The CDR3 length is 15 residues. V shed 6 bases and J shed 1 base, with 13 bases lying between them. CDR3 loop: CASRGEPRAKNIQYF. The DNA of the CDR3 is TGTGCCAGCAGGGGTGAACCTCGGGCCAAAAACATTCAGTACTTC.

The table lists this clonotype with a count of one. This sequence joins TRBV28 and TRBJ2-1; D might be TRBD2 (5 bases). V was clipped by 8 bases and J by 7 bases, with 12 bases between them. Germline V CDR1 and CDR2: MDHEN, SYDVKM. The CDR3 extends over 12 amino acids. The CDR3 bases are TGTGCCAGCGAGGGTTCGAGGAATGAGCAGTTCTTC. Translated: CASEGSRNEQFF.

In this sample, this clonotype turned up many times. The chain employs TRBV5-1 and TRBJ2-7; possible D gene TRBD1, 6 bases. The ends were cut back, 4 bases at V and 1 base at J, with 12 bases in the middle. CDR1 SGHRS and CDR2 YFSETQ come from the germline V gene. The CDR3 is 14 residues long. Here the CDR3 DNA reads TGCGCCAGCAGCATTTCGGGACAATCCTACGAGCAGTACTTC. Translation: CASSISGQSYEQYF.

Only a few counts were recorded for this clonotype. This chain connects TRBV3-1 to TRBJ2-2; no clear D gene. CDR3 size: 17 residues. The V and J ends lost 1 base and 5 bases respectively, with 17 bases between them. The V gene's germline CDR1 is LGHDT and CDR2 YNNKEL (reference sequence). The chain's CDR3 is CASSQALWASATGELFF. The DNA of the CDR3 is TGTGCCAGCAGCCAAGCATTATGGGCTTCCGCGACCGGGGAGCTGTTTTTT.

Ten or more counts support this clonotype. The chain employs TRBV20-1 and TRBJ2-5; D might be TRBD2 (6 bases). The ends were cut back, 3 bases at V and 2 bases at J, with 13 bases in the middle. The CDR3 covers 14 residues. CDR1 and CDR2 (germline): DFQATT, SNEGSKA (reference sequence). CDR3 DNA sequence: TGCAGTGCTAGTCAGGGACTGCCGCAAGAGACCCAGTACTTC. This translates into CSASQGLPQETQYF.

This clonotype was observed at least ten times. This chain links TRBV9 with TRBJ2-7, with no clear D. This CDR3 is built from 14 residues. Germline-derived CDR1 and CDR2 are SGDLS and YYNGEE. Trimming pared 4 bases from V and 2 bases from J, leaving 13 bases between. This CDR3 is CASSREPNPYEQYF. CDR3 nucleotides: TGTGCCAGCAGCAGAGAACCTAATCCCTACGAGCAGTACTTC. Based on the CDR3 plus reference TRBV9 and TRBJ2-7, the full variable domain is DSGVTQTPKHLITATGQRVTLRCSPRSGDLSVYWYQQSLDQGLQFLIQYYNGEERAKGNILERFSAQQFPDLHSELNLSSLELGDSALYFCASSREPNPYEQYFGPGTRLTVT.

This clonotype was counted at least ten times. The rearrangement uses TRBV7-2 and TRBJ1-6, with no clear D. Germline V gene lookup returns CDR1 SGHTA and CDR2 FQGNSA. The V and J ends lost 5 bases and 6 bases respectively, with 17 bases between them. The CDR3 covers 16 residues. The CDR3, as DNA: TGTGCCAGCAGCCCCGAGCGGGTAGGAGCTAATTCACCCCTCCACTTT. As protein: CASSPERVGANSPLHF.

The J gene is TRBJ1-6, the V gene TRBV6-1, with 10 bases that match TRBD1. CDR3 length: 16 residues. With 4 bases clipped from V and 6 bases from J, the junction kept 6 bases outside the gene matches. From germline, CDR1 is MNHNS and CDR2 SASEGT. In DNA, the CDR3 is TGTGCCAGCAGTGCCGGCCGGGACAGGGGTAATTCACCCCTCCACTTT. The encoded protein is CASSAGRDRGNSPLHF.

The chain carries TRBV5-6 and TRBJ2-7; D call uncertain. V lost 4 bases and J 1 base, leaving 9 bases between the germline ends. CDR3 length: 13 residues. Germline CDR1 SGHDT, CDR2 YYEEEE. The CDR3 coding sequence is TGTGCCAGCAGCACTACTACGTCCTACGAGCAGTACTTC. Its translation: CASSTTTSYEQYF.

The chain recombines TRBV15 with TRBJ1-3; D is unresolved. V was cut by 0 bases and J by 3 bases, with 9 bases left in between. The CDR3 runs to 15 residues. Germline assignment: CDR1 LNHNV and CDR2 YYDKDF (reference sequence). The CDR3 spells CATSRDWPYGNTIYF. The CDR3 nucleotides read TGTGCCACCAGCAGAGATTGGCCGTATGGAAACACCATATATTTT.